What follows describes a single T cell receptor beta chain. The source of the sample is a study of T-cell reconstitution after alpha-beta-depleted transplantation in children. Unique molecular identifiers were incorporated during preparation of the TCRbeta library. TCRdb reprocessed the PCR reads with MiXCR, giving one entry per CDR3 protein. The table lists about 290,000 distinct CDR3 sequences, over 9.5% of them singletons. The germline gives CDR1 MNHEY, CDR2 SMNVEV (reference sequence). This CDR3 is built from 15 residues. V lost 5 bases and J lost 4, with 14 bases in between. The sequenced sample was PBMCs, obtained before TCRalphabeta/CD19-depleted stem cell transplant. The chain links TRBV27 to TRBJ2-2; D uncertain. The clonotype originates from a boy younger than two with acute myeloid leukemia, due to receive a stem cell transplant. CDR3 sequence reads: CASSRTTRGTGELFF. For the CDR3, the DNA is TGTGCCAGCAGTAGAACGACGAGAGGCACCGGGGAGCTGTTTTTT.